The clone carrying this TCR beta chain was observed a handful of times. The sample comes from a study of blood T cell repertoires in COVID-19. Libraries were prepared by immunoSEQ multiplex PCR; TCRdb keeps only in-frame clonotypes and omits some of them. The sample contains about 88,000 clones, around 88% of which appear only once. The sequenced material came from peripheral blood. The sequence was obtained from a human donor in a cohort sampled during active COVID-19.

This CDR3 reads CASSLSQATGELFF. In nucleotides, the CDR3 is TGTGCCAGCAGCTTATCACAGGCAACCGGGGAGCTGTTTTTT. This chain uses TRBV11-2 with TRBJ2-2; D might be TRBD1 (5 bases). Per germline, CDR1 SGHAT and CDR2 FQNNGV. There are 14 residues in the CDR3. V lost 2 bases to trimming and J lost 5 bases, with 9 bases between them.